One and the same sample provided the 20 T cell receptor beta chains below, sequenced in a study of T cells in Graves' hyperthyroidism and ophthalmopathy. Regions amplified from RNA transcripts were the TCR beta CDR3 regions. In the first-round RT-PCR of the TCR CDR3, the HTBI primer set was used. Each CDR3 protein gets one entry after TCRdb re-called the multiplex PCR reads with MiXCR. The table records over 550,000 distinct CDR3 sequences, 16% of them present only once. Sample: blood. All receptors come from a woman under 30 with Graves' hyperthyroidism.

This clonotype was counted between two and nine times. V is TRBV5-1 and J is TRBJ2-4; maybe TRBD1 (5 bases). With 1 base removed from V and 1 base from J, the gap between germline ends came to 15 bases. The CDR3 spans 17 residues. CDR1 and CDR2 (germline): SGHRS, YFSETQ. The CDR3, as DNA: TGCGCCAGCAGCTTGAGTTCCCACAACAGGGCCAAAAACATTCAGTACTTC. It is translated as CASSLSSHNRAKNIQYF.

This clonotype was detected a few times. CDR3 region: CASSPPVGIEQFF. The CDR3 nucleotides are TGTGCCAGCTCACCACCGGTGGGTATTGAGCAGTTCTTC. V is TRBV18 and J is TRBJ2-1; D gene uncertain. The CDR3 has 13 amino acids. V shed 0 bases and J shed 9 bases, with 9 bases lying between them. Germline V lookup: CDR1 KGHSH, CDR2 LQKENI. The entire variable domain, with the rest obtained from reference TRBV18 and TRBJ2-1, is as follows: NAGVMQNPRHLVRRRGQEARLRCSPMKGHSHVYWYRQLPEEGLKFMVYLQKENIIDESGMPKERFSAEFPKEGPSILRIQQVVRGDSAAYFCASSPPVGIEQFFGPGTRLTVL.

V and J are TRBV12-3 or TRBV12-4 and TRBJ2-1; TRBD2 is a possible D gene (6 bases). The CDR3 consists of 16 residues. V shed 1 base and J shed 7 bases, with 17 bases lying between them. The DNA for the CDR3 is TGTGCCAGCAGTTTAGATCGAATGGCAGGGAGGAATGAGCAGTTCTTC. Its protein is CASSLDRMAGRNEQFF.

The chain recombines TRBV19 with TRBJ1-2; TRBD1 aligns across 8 bases. V gave up 7 bases and J gave up 6 bases; unmatched junction bases: 7. The CDR3 spans 13 residues. Germline V lookup: CDR1 LNHDA, CDR2 SQIVND (reference sequence). CDR3 sequence reads: CASTRTGIHGYTF. DNA for the CDR3: TGTGCCAGTACTCGGACAGGGATCCATGGCTACACCTTC.

This clonotype was counted at least ten times. This rearrangement joins TRBV12-3 or TRBV12-4 to TRBJ2-2; TRBD2 matches 8 bases. This CDR3 spans 16 amino acids. V was clipped by 6 bases and J by 3 bases; unmatched bases: 9. CDR3 nucleotides: TGTGCCAGCAGCCCCTCGGGGGGGGGCGACACCGGGGAGCTGTTTTTT. Protein: CASSPSGGGDTGELFF.

In this sample, this clonotype turned up many times. The chain uses TRBV28 and TRBJ1-5; D gene unclear. Germline CDR1 is MDHEN and CDR2 is SYDVKM. The CDR3 is made up of 14 amino acids. Trimming left V 5 bases short and J 0 bases short, with 8 bases between. The CDR3 DNA is TGTGCCAGCAGTGGGATGTATAGCAATCAGCCCCAGCATTTT. Protein: CASSGMYSNQPQHF.

This clonotype occurred many times. The chain is built from TRBV7-2 and TRBJ2-3, with a tentative D call TRBD1 (6 bases). The V end was cut by 6 bases, the J end by 2 bases, with 12 bases between. There are 14 residues in the CDR3. Per germline, CDR1 SGHTA and CDR2 FQGNSA. CDR3 sequence reads: CASRPSGVTDTQYF. Written as DNA, the CDR3 is TGTGCCAGCAGACCCTCAGGGGTCACAGATACGCAGTATTTT.

The V call is TRBV3-1, the J call TRBJ2-2; 8 bases are a match to TRBD2. Germline assignment: CDR1 LGHDT and CDR2 YNNKEL (reference sequence). The CDR3 is 15 residues long. J gave up 7 bases and V 4 bases, and 8 bases lay outside the gene matches. The CDR3 sequence is CASSLFTGGVGELFF. The CDR3 DNA reads TGTGCCAGCAGCCTTTTTACGGGAGGGGTCGGGGAGCTGTTTTTT.

This clonotype showed up just a few times. The V call is TRBV29-1, the J call TRBJ2-5; D gene ambiguous. Per germline, CDR1 SQVTM and CDR2 ANQGSEA. The CDR3 loop spans 13 amino acids. V was clipped by 3 bases and J by 0 bases, with 8 bases between them. CDR3 sequence: CSVDYLYQETQYF. For the CDR3, the DNA is TGCAGCGTTGACTACCTGTACCAAGAGACCCAGTACTTC.

A few counts support this clonotype. The chain carries TRBV5-5 and TRBJ1-6; D not certain. CDR3 length equals 16 residues. Germline CDR1 and CDR2: SGHKS and YYEKEE (reference sequence). Trimming pared 0 bases from V and 7 bases from J, leaving 14 bases between. The CDR3 region is CASSLATSQRNSPLHF. Here the CDR3 DNA reads TGTGCCAGCAGCTTGGCCACGTCACAGCGAAATTCACCCCTCCACTTT.

The chain uses TRBV19 and TRBJ1-6; the D gene is possibly TRBD1 (5 bases). Germline values: CDR1 LNHDA, CDR2 SQIVND (reference sequence). The CDR3 consists of 15 residues. Trimming left V 3 bases short and J 8 bases short, with 14 bases between. In DNA, the CDR3 is TGTGCCAGTAGTATTGTATCGGGGCCCGATTCACCCCTCCACTTT. This translates into CASSIVSGPDSPLHF.

The chain employs TRBV5-1 and TRBJ2-5; TRBD1 matches 7 bases. The germline CDR1 and CDR2 sequences are SGHRS and YFSETQ. The CDR3 covers 15 residues. Unmatched junction bases numbered 14, after V lost 5 bases and J lost 7 bases. The CDR3 loop is CASRPPTGLRGTQYF. CDR3 DNA sequence: TGCGCCAGCAGACCACCGACAGGGCTCAGAGGGACCCAGTACTTC.

The chain employs TRBV20-1 and TRBJ2-7, with a possible D match to TRBD1 (5 bases). The CDR3 is made up of 13 amino acids. V was pared by 4 bases and J by 6 bases, with 16 bases between. Germline-derived CDR1 and CDR2 are DFQATT and SNEGSKA (reference sequence). The CDR3 bases are TGCAGTGCTACCTCAGGGTCCCTTCGCGAGCAGTACTTC. This sequence encodes CSATSGSLREQYF.

This clonotype was seen only a few times. This CDR3 reads CASSLVSSGNTIYF. The CDR3 bases are TGTGCCAGCAGCTTAGTCAGCTCTGGAAACACCATATATTTT. V gene TRBV7-9 combines with J gene TRBJ1-3, with D uncertain. Trimming took 1 base from V and 0 from J, leaving 4 bases between them. Germline assignment: CDR1 SEHNR and CDR2 FQNEAQ (reference sequence). The CDR3 totals 14 residues.

V usage is TRBV4-3 and J usage is TRBJ2-2; TRBD1 might be the D (6 bases). Trimming removed 3 bases from V and 5 bases from J, with 25 bases in between. The CDR3 runs to 19 residues. Germline values: CDR1 LGHNA, CDR2 YSLEER. The CDR3 is CASSHPLKGVQGRTGELFF. The CDR3 bases are TGCGCCAGCAGCCACCCATTAAAAGGGGTCCAGGGGCGTACCGGGGAGCTGTTTTTT.

The gene calls are TRBV5-1 and TRBJ1-2, with TRBD1 matching 9 bases. The CDR3 runs 15 residues. Germline loops: CDR1 SGHRS, CDR2 YFSETQ. V was pared by 3 bases and J by 8 bases, with 11 bases of the junction left unmatched. CDR3 residues: CASSWEYRGLRGYTF. The CDR3, as DNA: TGCGCCAGCAGCTGGGAGTACAGGGGGCTTCGGGGCTACACCTTC. Full variable domain (missing parts from reference TRBV5-1 and TRBJ1-2): KAGVTQTPRYLIKTRGQQVTLSCSPISGHRSVSWYQQTPGQGLQFLFEYFSETQRNKGNFPGRFSGRQFSNSRSEMNVSTLELGDSALYLCASSWEYRGLRGYTFGSGTRLTVV.

At least ten counts were recorded for this clonotype. The chain combines TRBV6-5 with TRBJ1-6, with D possibly being TRBD1 (6 bases). V was cut by 0 bases and J by 7 bases, with 10 bases left in between. Germline lookup yields CDR1 MNHEY and CDR2 SVGAGI. CDR3 length equals 15 residues. The CDR3 protein is CASSYSGGRNSPLHF. The CDR3 coding sequence is TGTGCCAGCAGTTACTCGGGGGGCAGAAATTCACCCCTCCACTTT.

V and J are TRBV3-1 and TRBJ1-1; 10 bases are shared with TRBD1. V lost 3 bases to trimming and J lost 2 bases; unmatched junction nucleotides: 18. Germline CDR1 and CDR2: LGHDT and YNNKEL (reference sequence). The CDR3 totals 20 residues. The CDR3 coding sequence is TGTGCCAGCAGCCATAACTCGCCTAAACCGGGACAGGGGTTCAACACTGAAGCTTTCTTT. Translation gives CASSHNSPKPGQGFNTEAFF.

This clonotype occurred many times. This chain uses TRBV15 with TRBJ2-7; the match to TRBD1 covers 9 bases. Trimming took 2 bases from V and 1 from J; bases not matched to a gene: 6. The germline V gene has CDR1 LNHNV and CDR2 YYDKDF (reference sequence). The CDR3 covers 16 residues. CDR3 coding DNA: TGTGCCACCAGCAGACGCCCGGGACAGGGATCCTACGAGCAGTACTTC. Translating gives CATSRRPGQGSYEQYF.

The sample holds many counts of this clonotype. The chain employs TRBV30 and TRBJ2-7, with D uncertain. The germline CDR1 and CDR2 sequences are GTSNPN and SVGIG (reference sequence). CDR3 size: 13 residues. V dropped 1 base and J dropped 6 bases, with 13 bases sitting between them. CDR3 amino acids: CAWSADHMAEQYF. In DNA form, the CDR3 reads TGTGCCTGGAGTGCCGATCACATGGCCGAGCAGTACTTC.